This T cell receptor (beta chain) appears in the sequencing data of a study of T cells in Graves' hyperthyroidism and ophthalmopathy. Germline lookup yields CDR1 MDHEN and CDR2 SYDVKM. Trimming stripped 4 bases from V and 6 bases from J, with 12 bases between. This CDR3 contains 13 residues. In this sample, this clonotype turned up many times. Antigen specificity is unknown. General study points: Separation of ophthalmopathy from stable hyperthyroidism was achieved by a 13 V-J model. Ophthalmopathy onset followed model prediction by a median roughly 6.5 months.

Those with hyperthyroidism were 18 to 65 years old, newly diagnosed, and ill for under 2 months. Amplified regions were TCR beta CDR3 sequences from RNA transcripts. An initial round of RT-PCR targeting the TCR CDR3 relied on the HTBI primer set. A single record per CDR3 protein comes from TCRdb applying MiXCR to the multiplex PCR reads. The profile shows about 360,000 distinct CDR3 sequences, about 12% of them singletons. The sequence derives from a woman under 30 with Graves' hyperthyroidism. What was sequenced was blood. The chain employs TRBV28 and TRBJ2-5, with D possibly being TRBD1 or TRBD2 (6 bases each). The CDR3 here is CASSYNGGQTQYF. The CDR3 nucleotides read TGTGCCAGCAGTTACAACGGGGGCCAGACCCAGTACTTC.